This T cell receptor beta chain was found in a study of T-cell memory formation after mild COVID-19. General study results and limits: Day 15 to 85 contractors were CD4/CD8 balanced; later expanders leaned CD4+. A subset of responding clones appeared in pre-infection memory, suggesting cross-reactive memory joined.

Sample barcodes and UMIs were carried by the TCR alpha and TCR beta cDNA libraries that 5'RACE generated with constant-segment primers. From the 5' RACE reads, TCRdb called clonotypes with MiXCR, one entry per CDR3 protein. Among 400,000 to 500,000 distinct CDR3 sequences, around 20% were seen once, and the ten largest hold 7.5% to 9.5%. With 5 bases removed from V and 3 bases from J, the gap between germline ends came to 17 bases. Germline values: CDR1 DFQATT, CDR2 SNEGSKA (reference sequence). This CDR3 is built from 15 residues. In its sample, this clonotype was seen a few times. Antigen unknown. Sequencing was performed on PBMCs or a T cell subset sorted from them (not recorded which). The chain combines TRBV20-1 with TRBJ2-1, with a weak D call TRBD1 (6 bases). This TCR was sampled from an adult woman who had mild COVID-19 (a few samples of this study predate the infection). Cell type and time point are not known. The CDR3 nucleotides are TGCAGTGCTCGCCTGCCCGGCAGGGGCTACAATGAGCAGTTCTTC. Translation gives CSARLPGRGYNEQFF.